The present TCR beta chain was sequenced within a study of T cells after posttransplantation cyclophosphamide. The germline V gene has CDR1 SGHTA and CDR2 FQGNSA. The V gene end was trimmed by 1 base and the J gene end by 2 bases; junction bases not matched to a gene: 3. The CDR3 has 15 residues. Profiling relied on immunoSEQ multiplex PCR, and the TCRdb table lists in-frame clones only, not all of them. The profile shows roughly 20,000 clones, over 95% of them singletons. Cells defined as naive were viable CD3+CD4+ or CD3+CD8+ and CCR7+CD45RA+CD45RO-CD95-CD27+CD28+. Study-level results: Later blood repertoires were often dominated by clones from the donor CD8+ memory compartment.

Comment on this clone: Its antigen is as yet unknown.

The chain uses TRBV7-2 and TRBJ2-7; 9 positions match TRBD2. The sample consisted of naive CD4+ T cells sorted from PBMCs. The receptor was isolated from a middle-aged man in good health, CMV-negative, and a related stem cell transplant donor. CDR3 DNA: TGTGCCAGCAGCTTAGATGGCGGGAGGGCCTACGAGCAGTACTTC. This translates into CASSLDGGRAYEQYF. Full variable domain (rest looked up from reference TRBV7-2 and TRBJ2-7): GAGVSQSPSNKVTEKGKDVELRCDPISGHTALYWYRQSLGQGLEFLIYFQGNSAPDKSGLPSDRFSAERTGGSVSTLTIQRTQQEDSAVYLCASSLDGGRAYEQYFGPGTRLTVT.